This T cell receptor (beta chain) stems from a study of T cell responses to AZD1222 COVID-19 vaccine. Across the study: Second-dose timings of about 4 or about 12 weeks were pooled. Study results and caveats: White British donors predominated, females outnumbered males, and clonal diversity was possibly underestimated. Two AZD1222 doses significantly raised spike-specific TCR breadth and depth over controls. Only a handful of AZD1222 recipients were seropositive at baseline.

V was clipped by 2 bases and J by 0 bases, with 8 bases between them. The CDR3 consists of 14 residues. Germline V gene lookup returns CDR1 SGHRS and CDR2 YFSETQ. TCRdb keeps only in-frame clones here, not all; method: immunoSEQ multiplex PCR. The table lists 150,000 to 180,000 clones, less than 95% of them singletons. Notes on this clone: Its antigen remains unknown.

V gene TRBV5-1 combines with J gene TRBJ1-1; no clear D. The sample in question was peripheral blood, obtained on day 0 of AZD1222 vaccination. This clonotype originated in an adult in good health. CDR3 sequence reads: CASSFSEMNTEAFF. The DNA of the CDR3 is TGCGCCAGCAGCTTTTCCGAAATGAACACTGAAGCTTTCTTT.